One sample yielded the 14 T cell receptor beta chains listed below, sequenced in a study of blood T cell repertoires in COVID-19. Repertoires were generated with immunoSEQ multiplex PCR, while TCRdb's copy carries only in-frame clones and drops some. The profile shows around 300,000 clones, approximately 88% of them singletons. Source material: peripheral blood. These receptor sequences come from a man aged 18 to 29 with active or convalescent COVID-19.

Only one count was recorded for this clone. The chain recombines TRBV15 with TRBJ1-1; D is perhaps TRBD1 (5 bases). CDR3 size: 15 residues. Trimming cost V 2 bases and J 3 bases, with 13 bases left between them. Per the germline V gene, CDR1 is LNHNV and CDR2 is YYDKDF (reference sequence). CDR3 loop: CATSRSRDADTEAFF. The DNA for the CDR3 is TGTGCCACCAGCAGAAGCAGGGATGCTGACACTGAAGCTTTCTTT.

J is TRBJ1-3 and V is TRBV9; TRBD1 matches at 7 bases. Unmatched junction bases numbered 6, after V lost 3 bases and J lost 0 bases. The CDR3 is 16 amino acids. The germline CDR1 and CDR2 sequences are SGDLS and YYNGEE. CDR3 in DNA: TGTGCCAGCAGCGGCCAAGGGGGCGGCTCTGGAAACACCATATATTTT. As protein: CASSGQGGGSGNTIYF.

V gene TRBV12-5 combines with J gene TRBJ2-7; 7 nucleotides match TRBD1. This CDR3 is 13 amino acids long. Losses at the gene ends were 10 bases for V and 1 base for J; bases not matched to a gene: 7. Germline values: CDR1 LGHNT, CDR2 FRNRAP. CDR3 sequence: CATSRDSSYEQYF. The CDR3 DNA reads TGTGCTACCTCCCGGGACAGTTCCTACGAGCAGTACTTC.

The gene calls are TRBV5-1 and TRBJ2-3; 10 bases are shared with TRBD1. Germline trimming cut 0 bases from V and 6 bases from J; bases unmatched to any gene: 4. This CDR3 contains 15 residues. The germline V gene encodes CDR1 SGHRS and CDR2 YFSETQ. CDR3 bases: TGCGCCAGCAGCTTGGCCGACAGGGGGCGGGATACGCAGTATTTT. Translating it yields CASSLADRGRDTQYF.

V gene TRBV11-3 combines with J gene TRBJ2-7; D is perhaps TRBD2 (6 bases). The CDR3 sequence is 12 residues long. CDR1 SGHNT and CDR2 YENEEA come from the germline V gene. Between the trimmed V and J ends, which lost 6 bases and 3 bases, there was a span of 9 bases. The CDR3: CASSSGGYEQYF. CDR3 bases: TGTGCCAGCAGTTCCGGGGGCTACGAGCAGTACTTC.

The rearrangement joins TRBV5-4 to TRBJ2-1; 8 nucleotides align to TRBD1. The CDR3 runs 14 residues. Germline CDR1 is SGHNT and CDR2 is YYREEE (reference sequence). With V trimmed by 4 bases and J by 3 bases, 3 bases remained unmatched. The CDR3 nucleotides are TGTGCCAGCAGCCCGGGACAGGACTACAATGAGCAGTTCTTC. Amino acid sequence: CASSPGQDYNEQFF. Drawing the rest from reference TRBV5-4 and TRBJ2-1, the complete variable domain is ETGVTQSPTHLIKTRGQQVTLRCSSQSGHNTVSWYQQALGQGPQFIFQYYREEENGRGNFPPRFSGLQFPNYSSELNVNALELDDSALYLCASSPGQDYNEQFFGPGTRLTVL.

The chain carries TRBV11-2 and TRBJ2-1; D is undetermined. The CDR3 runs 13 residues. V was pared by 5 bases and J by 7 bases, with 12 bases between. In germline, CDR1 is SGHAT, CDR2 FQNNGV. In nucleotides, the CDR3 is TGTGCCAGCAGCCTCGACTTAAAGAATGAGCAGTTCTTC. This sequence encodes CASSLDLKNEQFF. The full variable domain, with the rest looked up from reference TRBV11-2 and TRBJ2-1, is EAGVAQSPRYKIIEKRQSVAFWCNPISGHATLYWYQQILGQGPKLLIQFQNNGVVDDSQLPKDRFSAERLKGVDSTLKIQPAKLEDSAVYLCASSLDLKNEQFFGPGTRLTVL.

The V call is TRBV7-2, the J call TRBJ2-5; 10 positions agree with TRBD2. CDR1 SGHTA and CDR2 FQGNSA come from the germline V gene. CDR3 length: 16 amino acids. With V trimmed by 5 bases and J by 5 bases, 11 bases remained unmatched. This CDR3 reads CASSPWSGGALETQYF. The CDR3 coding sequence is TGTGCCAGCAGCCCCTGGAGCGGGGGGGCTCTTGAGACCCAGTACTTC.

This clone was seen once. At the DNA level, this CDR3 is encoded by other sequences in the same sample as well. Here the CDR3 reads CASSLGTGTDTQYF. CDR3 in DNA: TGCGCCAGCAGCTTAGGGACAGGCACAGATACGCAGTATTTT. J is TRBJ2-3 and V is TRBV5-1, with TRBD1 matching 7 bases. Germline loops: CDR1 SGHRS, CDR2 YFSETQ. The V and J ends lost 2 bases and 1 base, in that order; junction bases with no gene match: 1. The CDR3 length is 14 residues.

This chain links TRBV9 with TRBJ1-1, with TRBD1 matching over 9 bases. J was trimmed by 3 bases and V by 4 bases; bases with no gene match: 7. The CDR3 loop spans 15 amino acids. The germline gives CDR1 SGDLS, CDR2 YYNGEE. DNA of the CDR3: TGTGCCAGCAGCAAACAGGGGGCGTTGTACACTGAAGCTTTCTTT. Amino acids: CASSKQGALYTEAFF.

J is TRBJ2-6 and V is TRBV6-6, with D tentatively TRBD1 (5 bases). This CDR3 is 15 amino acids long. The germline CDR1 and CDR2 sequences are MNHNY and SVGAGI (reference sequence). Trimming removed 6 bases from V and 0 bases from J, with 9 bases in between. The CDR3 bases are TGTGCCAGCAGACTCGACAGCTCTGGGGCCAACGTCCTGACTTTC. Translated: CASRLDSSGANVLTF.

The J gene is TRBJ2-2, the V gene TRBV7-8; D remains ambiguous. There are 12 residues in the CDR3. The germline V gene encodes CDR1 SGHVS and CDR2 FQNEAQ. The V and J ends lost 5 bases and 6 bases respectively, with 7 bases between them. CDR3 in amino acids: CASSLFPGELFF. The DNA of the CDR3 is TGTGCCAGCAGCCTATTCCCCGGGGAGCTGTTTTTT.

The V call is TRBV9, the J call TRBJ2-7, with 8 positions matching TRBD1. The CDR3 has 15 residues. With V trimmed by 0 bases and J by 2 bases, 4 bases remained unmatched. Germline assignment: CDR1 SGDLS and CDR2 YYNGEE. The DNA of the CDR3 is TGTGCCAGCAGCGTAGGCGGGACAGGTGCCTACGAGCAGTACTTC. Amino acid sequence: CASSVGGTGAYEQYF.

This sequence joins TRBV7-9 and TRBJ2-3; D perhaps matches TRBD1 (6 bases). The germline V gene encodes CDR1 SEHNR and CDR2 FQNEAQ (reference sequence). With 2 bases removed from V and 0 bases from J, the gap between germline ends came to 15 bases. The CDR3 contains 17 residues. CDR3 residues: CASSLKLGTLSTDTQYF. The CDR3, as DNA: TGTGCCAGCAGCTTAAAGCTAGGGACACTGAGCACAGATACGCAGTATTTT.